Each of the 10 T cell receptor beta chains below was sequenced from the same sample in a study of metastatic and nonmetastatic thyroid tumors. Patients had received no treatment of any kind before thyroid surgery. TCRdb re-analyzed the PCR reads through MiXCR. The sample contains 10,000 or so clones, approximately 29% of which appear only once. Sequencing was done on a sample of tumor tissue. Receptors originate from a female donor with papillary thyroid cancer or a benign thyroid nodule (not recorded which). Some clones in this sample may be carry-over from other donors' samples.

This clone is medium-sized. This sequence joins TRBV6-2 or TRBV6-3 and TRBJ1-2; 7 nucleotides line up with TRBD1. The CDR3 totals 15 residues. Germline lookup yields CDR1 MNHEY and CDR2 SVGEGT. J was trimmed by 3 bases and V by 6 bases; bases with no gene match: 10. The DNA of the CDR3 is TGTGCCAGCAGACGAGACAGGGTCCGGGACTATGGCTACACCTTC. It specifies CASRRDRVRDYGYTF.

V usage is TRBV5-1 and J usage is TRBJ2-7; D is uncertain. The V gene's germline CDR1 is SGHRS and CDR2 YFSETQ. The ends were cut back, 3 bases at V and 0 bases at J, with 10 bases in the middle. The CDR3 consists of 14 residues. In DNA form, the CDR3 reads TGCGCCAGCAGCTCTGGTCCGGTCTCCTACGAGCAGTACTTC. This codes for CASSSGPVSYEQYF.

This clone was counted many times. The chain uses TRBV19 and TRBJ1-1, with D possibly TRBD1 on 5 matching bases. Germline assignment: CDR1 LNHDA and CDR2 SQIVND (reference sequence). V was trimmed by 9 bases and J by 4 bases, leaving 24 bases between them. This CDR3 is 16 amino acids long. The CDR3 loop reads CASQSFGARQITEAFF. CDR3 bases: TGTGCCAGCCAGAGTTTTGGGGCCCGGCAGATCACTGAAGCTTTCTTT.

By share of the sample, this clone is medium-sized (0.01 to 0.1%). The chain recombines TRBV6-4 with TRBJ2-2; 7 positions match TRBD1. V gave up 7 bases and J gave up 3 bases; unmatched junction bases: 20. CDR3 length equals 19 residues. CDR1 MRHNA and CDR2 SNTAGT come from the germline V gene. CDR3 DNA: TGTGCCAGCAAATTCGGACAGGTCATCGGTGTAGGGGACACCGGGGAGCTGTTTTTT. Encoded protein: CASKFGQVIGVGDTGELFF.

By its share, this clone is medium-sized. The genes are TRBV7-3 and TRBJ1-1; D ambiguous. Germline CDR1 SGHTA, CDR2 FQGTGA. The CDR3 extends over 14 amino acids. Trimming left V 1 base short and J 6 bases short, with 12 bases between. The chain's CDR3 is CASSLMPGFAEAFF. In nucleotides, the CDR3 is TGTGCCAGCAGCTTAATGCCCGGGTTCGCTGAAGCTTTCTTT.

The DNA of the CDR3 is TGCAGTGCTAGAGATTCGGGGAGAGGGGGCACAGATACGCAGTATTTT. This sequence encodes CSARDSGRGGTDTQYF. The chain joins TRBV20-1 to TRBJ2-3, with D perhaps given as TRBD1 or TRBD2 (5 bases each). This CDR3 comprises 16 residues. The V gene's germline CDR1 is DFQATT and CDR2 SNEGSKA (reference sequence). The V and J ends lost 0 bases and 1 base respectively, with 14 bases between them.

There are a few counts of this clone. V is TRBV12-3 or TRBV12-4 and J is TRBJ2-1; D unresolved. There are 15 residues in the CDR3. The V gene lost 7 bases and the J gene lost 1 base, with 14 bases spanning the gap. Here the CDR3 DNA reads TGTGCCAGCATCCTCGCTGTGGCGTCCTACAATGAGCAGTTCTTC. Encoded protein: CASILAVASYNEQFF.

This CDR3 reads CASSVERLGGSDATNEKLFF. In DNA form, the CDR3 reads TGCGCCAGCAGCGTAGAACGCCTGGGGGGCAGTGATGCAACTAATGAAAAACTGTTTTTT. The chain joins TRBV4-3 to TRBJ1-4; tentatively, D is TRBD1 (6 bases). Trimming stripped 5 bases from V and 0 bases from J, with 25 bases between. The CDR3 spans 20 residues. CDR1 is LGHNA, CDR2 YSLEER, per germline.

The chain carries TRBV3-1 and TRBJ1-4, with 9 bases aligning to TRBD1. Germline V gene data show CDR1 as LGHDT and CDR2 as YNNKEL (reference sequence). This CDR3 is 15 amino acids long. V lost 5 bases and J lost 7; bases outside the gene matches: 8. CDR3 loop: CASSYERQGGEKLFF. Written as DNA, the CDR3 is TGTGCCAGCAGCTACGAGAGACAGGGGGGTGAAAAACTGTTTTTT.

Comments on this clone: Germline and junction disagree at one end, which may indicate a read error. The J gene is TRBJ2-5, the V gene TRBV6-1, with 7 bases that match TRBD2. Germline V lookup: CDR1 MNHNS, CDR2 SASEGT. This CDR3 spans 18 amino acids. CDR3 residues: CASSLATTGGIRGETKYF. CDR3 DNA: TGTGCCAGCAGTTTAGCCACGACCGGGGGGATTAGAGGAGAGACCAAGTACTTC.